The present T cell receptor beta chain was sequenced within a study of T cell repertoires in cytomegalovirus infection. The CDR3 extends over 17 amino acids. Germline CDR1 reads SGHTA; CDR2 reads FQGNSA. Trimming shortened V by 5 bases and J by 1 base, and 18 bases separated the two germline ends. Of note for this clonotype: Its matching antigen is unknown.

TCRdb re-derived calls from the reads in MiXCR, one entry per CDR3 protein. The sample lists roughly 800,000 distinct CDR3 sequences; about 29% were seen once. The TCR comes from a human donor in good health (CMV status not recorded). Some clones in this sample may be carry-over from other donors' samples. Specimen: cultured CD8+ T cells from PBMCs, collected from culture after CMV antigen stimulation. The J gene is TRBJ1-5, the V gene TRBV7-2; D may be TRBD1 (5 bases). The DNA for the CDR3 is TGTGCCAGCAGCCCGTCTACGATGCGGGACAGCAATCAGCCCCAGCATTTT. Translating gives CASSPSTMRDSNQPQHF.